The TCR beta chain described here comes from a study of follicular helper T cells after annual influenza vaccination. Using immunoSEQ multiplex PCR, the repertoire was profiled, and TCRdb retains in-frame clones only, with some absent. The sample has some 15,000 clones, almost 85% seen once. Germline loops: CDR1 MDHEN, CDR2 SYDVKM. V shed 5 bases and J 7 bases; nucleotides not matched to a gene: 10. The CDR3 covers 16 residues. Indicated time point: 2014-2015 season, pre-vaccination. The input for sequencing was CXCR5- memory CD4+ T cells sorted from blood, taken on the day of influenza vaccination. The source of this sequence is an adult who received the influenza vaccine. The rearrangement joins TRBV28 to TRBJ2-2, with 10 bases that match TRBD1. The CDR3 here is CASSLFRQGAGGELFF. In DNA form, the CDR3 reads TGTGCCAGCAGTCTATTCCGACAGGGGGCCGGCGGGGAGCTGTTTTTT. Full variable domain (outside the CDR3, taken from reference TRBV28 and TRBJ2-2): DVKVTQSSRYLVKRTGEKVFLECVQDMDHENMFWYRQDPGLGLRLIYFSYDVKMKEKGDIPEGYSVSREKKERFSLILESASTNQTSMYLCASSLFRQGAGGELFFGEGSRLTVL.